The 12 T cell receptor beta chains below all came from one sample that was sequenced in a study of CD8+CD57+ T cells in acquired aplastic anemia. CDR3 and TCR beta VDJ profiling relied on genomic DNA as the template. TCRdb used MiXCR to reprocess the reads, holding one entry per CDR3 protein. The table records a few hundred thousand distinct CDR3 sequences, around 60% of them present only once. Sequencing input: sorted CD4+, CD8+, or CD8+CD57+ T cells (not recorded which) from PBMCs. These receptors all come from a human donor in good health.

The rearrangement joins TRBV7-2 to TRBJ2-7, with 10 bases lining up with TRBD1. Germline CDR1 and CDR2: SGHTA and FQGNSA. With V trimmed by 5 bases and J by 2 bases, 6 bases remained unmatched. The CDR3 consists of 15 residues. In nucleotides, the CDR3 is TGTGCCAGCAGCCAAGGGACAGGGGAGGCCTACGAGCAGTACTTC. It is translated as CASSQGTGEAYEQYF. Full variable domain (outside the CDR3, taken from reference TRBV7-2 and TRBJ2-7): GAGVSQSPSNKVTEKGKDVELRCDPISGHTALYWYRQSLGQGLEFLIYFQGNSAPDKSGLPSDRFSAERTGGSVSTLTIQRTQQEDSAVYLCASSQGTGEAYEQYFGPGTRLTVT.

The rearrangement links TRBV6-2 or TRBV6-3 to TRBJ1-4; no clear D. The germline V and J ends were trimmed by 7 bases and 6 bases, with 15 bases remaining between them. Germline loops: CDR1 MNHEY, CDR2 SVGEGT. This CDR3 spans 14 amino acids. The CDR3 protein is CASIISDEYEKLFF. The CDR3 nucleotides are TGTGCCAGCATCATCTCGGACGAGTATGAAAAACTGTTTTTT.

The chain recombines TRBV7-2 with TRBJ2-1; TRBD2 aligns across 11 bases. Looked up from germline, CDR1 is SGHTA and CDR2 is FQGNSA. The CDR3 sequence is 15 residues long. J gave up 4 bases and V 7 bases, and 6 bases lay outside the gene matches. Here the CDR3 reads CASTLAGVRYNEQFF. The CDR3 DNA follows: TGTGCCAGCACACTAGCGGGAGTTCGGTACAATGAGCAGTTCTTC.

This chain uses TRBV20-1 with TRBJ1-2; D remains ambiguous. The CDR3 covers 11 residues. Germline CDR1 and CDR2: DFQATT and SNEGSKA (reference sequence). V dropped 3 bases and J dropped 6 bases, with 8 bases sitting between them. CDR3 DNA sequence: TGCAGTGCTAGTCGCTCCAATGGCTACACCTTC. Protein: CSASRSNGYTF.

DNA of the CDR3: TGTGCCAGCAGTCCTAGTGCAGCGGGGCAAGAGCAGTACTTC. Translated, it gives CASSPSAAGQEQYF. The V call is TRBV12-3 or TRBV12-4, the J call TRBJ2-7; 7 bases line up with TRBD2. The trim removed 5 bases at V and 7 bases at J, leaving 11 bases unmatched. The CDR3 consists of 14 residues.

The chain joins TRBV19 to TRBJ1-5; D not resolved. This CDR3 contains 13 residues. The germline V and J ends were trimmed by 3 bases and 6 bases, with 9 bases remaining between them. Germline V lookup: CDR1 LNHDA, CDR2 SQIVND (reference sequence). The CDR3 sequence is CASSIMGSQPQHF. CDR3 DNA sequence: TGTGCCAGTAGTATTATGGGGTCTCAGCCCCAGCATTTT.

The chain recombines TRBV4-1 with TRBJ1-4; unclear D gene. CDR1 and CDR2 from the germline V gene are MGHRA and YSYEKL. This CDR3 comprises 17 residues. Trimming took 5 bases from V and 6 from J, leaving 22 bases between them. CDR3 protein: CASSLAHPRSVYEKLFF. CDR3 DNA: TGCGCCAGCAGCTTGGCCCATCCTAGATCAGTTTATGAAAAACTGTTTTTT.

This clonotype was counted many times. The chain employs TRBV29-1 and TRBJ1-5; D is ambiguous. Germline V lookup: CDR1 SQVTM, CDR2 ANQGSEA. The CDR3 is 13 amino acids. Trimming left V 1 base short and J 3 bases short, with 7 bases between. CDR3 region: CSVEGDTNQPQHF. CDR3 in DNA: TGCAGCGTTGAAGGTGACACCAATCAGCCCCAGCATTTT.

In regard to this clonotype: This clone may be a read error of a much larger clone one base away. Lacking the conserved final phenylalanine or tryptophan, this CDR3 likely reflects a read error. V and J are TRBV6-5 and TRBJ2-1, with 8 nucleotides matching TRBD1. Germline lookup yields CDR1 MNHEY and CDR2 SVGAGI. V shed 7 bases and J 1 base; nucleotides not matched to a gene: 6. The CDR3 is made up of 15 amino acids. The DNA for the CDR3 is TGTGCCAGCACCGAGCAGGGGGCTTCCTACAATGAGCAGTTCCTC. Its translation is CASTEQGASYNEQFL.

The chain is built from TRBV7-2 and TRBJ2-7; 7 nucleotides line up with TRBD1. The CDR3 consists of 12 residues. Germline assignment: CDR1 SGHTA and CDR2 FQGNSA. V was clipped by 8 bases and J by 5 bases; unmatched bases: 6. CDR3 nucleotides: TGTGCCAGCTCAAAAGGGGGCCACGAGCAGTACTTC. Its translation is CASSKGGHEQYF.

This clonotype appeared a single time. The chain has TRBV10-3 and TRBJ2-3; 11 bases are a match to TRBD2. This CDR3 has 16 residues. Unmatched junction bases numbered 12, after V lost 6 bases and J lost 7 bases. Germline-derived CDR1 and CDR2 are ENHRY and SYGVKD. The CDR3 sequence is CAISEEGSGRANTQYF. CDR3 nucleotides: TGTGCCATCAGCGAGGAAGGTAGCGGGAGGGCCAATACGCAGTATTTT.

This clonotype was found many times. The chain joins TRBV7-2 to TRBJ1-2; D may be TRBD1 (5 bases). CDR3 size: 17 residues. Trimming cost V 5 bases and J 5 bases, with 24 bases left between them. CDR1 is SGHTA and CDR2 is FQGNSA in the germline V gene. The CDR3 region is CASSINGPGLWLYGYTF. For the CDR3, the DNA is TGTGCCAGCAGCATAAACGGCCCGGGACTTTGGTTGTATGGCTACACCTTC.